Each of the 5 T cell receptor beta chains below was sequenced from the same sample in a study of cytotoxic CD8 clonotypes in ibrutinib-treated CLL. Measured with immunoSEQ multiplex PCR; TCRdb has only the in-frame clones, and not every one. This repertoire shows 250,000 to 350,000 clones, roughly four fifths found once; its top ten account for around 5.3%. The specimen was PBMCs, collected at disease progression, from a patient treated with ibrutinib. The receptors were gathered from a human donor with chronic lymphocytic leukemia.

This chain links TRBV5-1 with TRBJ2-3; possible D gene TRBD1, 6 bases. The V gene lost 2 bases and the J gene lost 0 bases, with 10 bases spanning the gap. This CDR3 is 15 amino acids long. The germline gives CDR1 SGHRS, CDR2 YFSETQ. The CDR3 sequence: CASSFGTISTDTQYF. The CDR3, as DNA: TGCGCCAGCAGCTTTGGGACAATTAGCACAGATACGCAGTATTTT.

The rearrangement joins TRBV4-1 to TRBJ2-5; possibly TRBD1 for D (6 bases). CDR3 length equals 15 residues. CDR1 and CDR2 from the germline V gene are MGHRA and YSYEKL. Deletions cut 3 bases from V and 1 base from J, with 12 bases between. CDR3 coding DNA: TGCGCCAGCAGCCAGGCGTGGACAGTCCAAGAGACCCAGTACTTC. Its protein is CASSQAWTVQETQYF.

The gene calls are TRBV2 and TRBJ2-5; perhaps TRBD1 as D (6 bases). Germline lookup yields CDR1 SNHLY and CDR2 FYNNEI. Trimming took off 3 bases at V and 7 bases at J, with 15 bases between the two ends. This CDR3 comprises 14 residues. The CDR3 spells CASSDTTGLGTQYF. The CDR3 bases are TGTGCCAGCAGTGACACGACAGGTTTGGGGACCCAGTACTTC.

This CDR3 is CASRVGPTDTQYF. The CDR3 DNA sequence: TGCGCCAGCAGAGTGGGTCCCACAGATACGCAGTATTTT. V and J are TRBV5-1 and TRBJ2-3; D gene ambiguous. The V end lost 5 bases, the J end lost 2 bases, and 9 bases lay between the germline ends. Germline V gives CDR1 SGHRS, CDR2 YFSETQ. CDR3 length equals 13 residues.

This clone showed up just once. The V gene is TRBV7-2, the J gene TRBJ2-3; 14 bases line up with TRBD2. Germline trimming cut 1 base from V and 6 bases from J; bases unmatched to any gene: 6. From germline, CDR1 is SGHTA and CDR2 FQGNSA. The CDR3 runs to 17 residues. In nucleotides, the CDR3 is TGTGCCAGCAGCTTAGTGACTAGCGGGAGGGCCGCCGATACGCAGTATTTT. This encodes CASSLVTSGRAADTQYF.